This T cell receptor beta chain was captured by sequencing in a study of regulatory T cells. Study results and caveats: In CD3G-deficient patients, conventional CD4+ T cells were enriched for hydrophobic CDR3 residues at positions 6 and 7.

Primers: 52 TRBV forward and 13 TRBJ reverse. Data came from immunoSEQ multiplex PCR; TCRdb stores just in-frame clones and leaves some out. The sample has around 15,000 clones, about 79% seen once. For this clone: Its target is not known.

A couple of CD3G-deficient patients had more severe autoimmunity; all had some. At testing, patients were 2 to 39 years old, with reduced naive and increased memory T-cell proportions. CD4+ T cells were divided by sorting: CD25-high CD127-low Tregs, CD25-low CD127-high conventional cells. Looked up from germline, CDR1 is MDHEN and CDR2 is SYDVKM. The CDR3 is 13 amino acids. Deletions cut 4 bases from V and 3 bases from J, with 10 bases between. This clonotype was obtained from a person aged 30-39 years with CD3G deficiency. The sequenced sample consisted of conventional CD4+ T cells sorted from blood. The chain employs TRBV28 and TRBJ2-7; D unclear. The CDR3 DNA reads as TGTGCCAGCAGTTCGACGGACGGCTACGAGCAGTACTTC. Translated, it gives CASSSTDGYEQYF.